These T cell receptor beta chains were read from a single sample in a study of cytomegalovirus exposure and HLA in healthy donors. The repertoire was sequenced with immunoSEQ multiplex PCR; TCRdb's copy has only in-frame clones and lacks some. Among more than 90,000 clones listed, about 61% were seen once. The sequenced sample consisted of PBMCs. These receptors were taken from a woman in her twenties or thirties in good health and CMV-seronegative. Each CDR3 is given with its conserved first and last residue. A D gene is named only where the DNA matches it firmly. Some rows mark clone size as missing; the rest say once, few, many or name a class of expanded clone.

TRBV6-1	.	TRBD1	TRBJ2-7	CASRAGTGDEQYF	TGTGCCAGTAGAGCCGGGACAGGAGACGAGCAGTACTTC
TRBV19	.	.	TRBJ1-1	CASSSILQRGLNTEAFF	TGTGCCAGTAGTTCCATCCTTCAACGGGGGTTGAACACTGAAGCTTTCTTT
TRBV6-1	.	.	TRBJ1-2	CASQEITGYGYTF	TGTGCCAGTCAAGAGATCACGGGCTATGGCTACACCTTC
TRBV19	.	.	TRBJ2-2	CASSIGYGTGELFF	TGTGCCAGTAGTATAGGGTACGGCACCGGGGAGCTGTTTTTT
TRBV2	.	TRBD2	TRBJ2-5	CASSDRSGRGETQYF	TGTGCCAGCAGTGACCGCAGCGGGAGAGGGGAGACCCAGTACTTC
TRBV30	.	TRBD1	TRBJ1-5	CAWTYRGMNQPQHF	TGTGCCTGGACGTACAGGGGTATGAATCAGCCCCAGCATTTT
TRBV10-3	.	TRBD1	TRBJ1-3	CAISESTGGRDTIYF	TGTGCCATCAGTGAGTCGACAGGGGGCAGAGACACCATATATTTT
TRBV7-9	.	TRBD1	TRBJ2-2	CASSRRDSYTGELFF	TGTGCCAGCAGCCGCCGGGACAGTTACACCGGGGAGCTGTTTTTT
TRBV10-3	.	TRBD2	TRBJ2-5	CAMTSGRSETQYF	TGTGCCATGACTAGCGGGAGATCAGAGACCCAGTACTTC
TRBV5-4	.	TRBD2	TRBJ2-3	CASSLWIAGGPGTDTQYF	TGTGCCAGCAGCTTGTGGATAGCGGGAGGGCCGGGCACAGATACGCAGTATTTT
TRBV9	.	.	TRBJ2-2	CASSVSSGGPGELFF	TGTGCCAGCAGCGTCTCAAGCGGAGGGCCCGGGGAGCTGTTTTTT
TRBV2	.	TRBD2	TRBJ2-7	CASRASGSSYEQYF	TGTGCCAGCAGAGCTAGCGGAAGCTCCTACGAGCAGTACTTC
TRBV5-1	.	TRBD1	TRBJ1-2	CASSPGQGGGYTF	TGCGCCAGCAGTCCGGGACAGGGAGGTGGCTACACCTTC
TRBV11-3	once	.	TRBJ2-2	CASSLDGDSGELFF	TGTGCCAGCAGCTTAGACGGGGATTCCGGGGAGCTGTTTTTT
TRBV7-8	few	.	TRBJ1-4	CASSLRSRQHEKLFF	TGTGCCAGCAGCTTACGCTCCCGACAGCATGAAAAACTGTTTTTT
TRBV27	.	TRBD2	TRBJ2-1	CASSSREGLVEQFF	TGTGCCAGCAGTTCCCGGGAGGGCCTGGTTGAGCAGTTCTTC
TRBV27	few	.	TRBJ2-2	CASSLQRTGELFF	TGTGCCAGCAGTCTTCAGCGCACCGGGGAGCTGTTTTTT
TRBV27	.	TRBD1	TRBJ2-7	CASRPGQYSYEQYF	TGTGCCAGCAGACCGGGACAGTATTCCTACGAGCAGTACTTC
TRBV5-1	.	.	TRBJ2-3	CASSLRDGGTDTQYF	TGCGCCAGCAGCTTAAGGGATGGAGGGACAGATACGCAGTATTTT
TRBV27	.	TRBD2	TRBJ2-1	CASSLVAGGINEQFF	TGTGCCAGCAGTTTAGTGGCGGGAGGGATCAATGAGCAGTTCTTC
TRBV5-1	few	TRBD2	TRBJ2-3	CASSFQLAGLTDTQYF	TGCGCCAGCAGCTTTCAACTAGCGGGGTTGACAGATACGCAGTATTTT
TRBV7-2	.	TRBD1	TRBJ1-2	CASSLERTGSGYTF	TGTGCCAGCAGCTTAGAACGGACAGGGTCTGGCTACACCTTC
TRBV15	.	.	TRBJ2-1	CATSRDDSHYYNEQFF	TGTGCCACCAGCAGAGATGACTCCCATTATTACAATGAGCAGTTCTTC
TRBV10-1	once	.	TRBJ2-7	CASSESSYEQYF	TGCGCCAGCAGTGAGTCCAGCTACGAGCAGTACTTC
TRBV7-3	.	.	TRBJ2-6	CASSLAGANVLTF	TGTGCCAGCAGCTTGGCAGGGGCCAACGTCCTGACTTTC
TRBV20-1	.	.	TRBJ2-7	CSAGGPYEQYF	TGCAGTGCCGGGGGGCCATACGAGCAGTACTTC
TRBV7-7	.	TRBD1	TRBJ1-6	CASSLERDRNSPLHF	TGTGCTAGCAGCTTAGAGAGGGACAGAAATTCACCCCTCCACTTT
TRBV4-1	.	TRBD2	TRBJ2-3	CASSQSGRAVADTQYF	TGCGCCAGCAGCCAAAGCGGGAGGGCGGTCGCGGATACGCAGTATTTT
TRBV28	.	.	TRBJ1-6	CASTINGGRTPSYNSPLHF	TGTGCCAGCACCATCAACGGGGGGCGAACGCCCTCCTATAATTCACCCCTCCACTTT
TRBV7-9	.	.	TRBJ1-1	CASSPTRQMNTEAFF	TGTGCCAGCAGCCCCACCCGACAGATGAACACTGAAGCTTTCTTT
TRBV7-9	few	.	TRBJ1-3	CASSLDRLSGNTIYF	TGTGCCAGCAGCTTAGACAGGCTCTCTGGAAACACCATATATTTT
TRBV5-4	.	.	TRBJ1-2	CASSLVGGNYGYTF	TGTGCCAGCAGCTTGGTAGGGGGAAACTATGGCTACACCTTC
TRBV5-1	.	.	TRBJ2-7	CASSLSSGTYEQYF	TGCGCCAGCAGCTTGAGTAGCGGAACCTACGAGCAGTACTTC
TRBV15	.	TRBD2	TRBJ2-5	CATSAGKTSDQETQYF	TGTGCCACCAGCGCTGGAAAGACTAGCGACCAAGAGACCCAGTACTTC
TRBV7-9	few	.	TRBJ1-2	CASSQGDYGYTF	TGTGCCAGCAGCCAGGGCGACTATGGCTACACCTTC
TRBV29-1	.	TRBD1	TRBJ2-7	CSVGMGQGADEQYF	TGCAGCGTGGGGATGGGACAGGGGGCTGACGAGCAGTACTTC
TRBV2	.	.	TRBJ2-2	CASSVRQGGETGELFF	TGTGCCAGCAGTGTTCGGCAGGGGGGAGAAACCGGGGAGCTGTTTTTT